These 9 T cell receptor beta chains came from one sample sequenced in a study of blood T cell repertoires in COVID-19. Only in-frame clones appear in the TCRdb table, and some are missing; sequencing was by immunoSEQ multiplex PCR. Here the sample spans around 150,000 clones, approximately 84% being singletons. Input material: peripheral blood. The receptors derive from a woman aged 55 to 70 with acute or convalescent COVID-19.

This clone was counted once. The rearrangement links TRBV20-1 to TRBJ1-5; D is unresolved. V was pared by 0 bases and J by 7 bases, with 4 bases between. Germline V gene lookup returns CDR1 DFQATT and CDR2 SNEGSKA (reference sequence). The CDR3 extends over 11 amino acids. The CDR3, as DNA: TGCAGTGCTAGAGAGGGCCAGCCCCAGCATTTT. It specifies CSAREGQPQHF.

The chain is built from TRBV19 and TRBJ2-7; 9 nucleotides agree with TRBD1. CDR3 length equals 13 residues. Germline lookup yields CDR1 LNHDA and CDR2 SQIVND (reference sequence). V gave up 9 bases and J gave up 4 bases; unmatched junction bases: 7. The DNA for the CDR3 is TGTGCCAGCACCGGGACAGGGCAGTACGAGCAGTACTTC. Protein product: CASTGTGQYEQYF. Full variable domain (missing parts from reference TRBV19 and TRBJ2-7): DGGITQSPKYLFRKEGQNVTLSCEQNLNHDAMYWYRQDPGQGLRLIYYSQIVNDFQKGDIAEGYSVSREKKESFPLTVTSAQKNPTAFYLCASTGTGQYEQYFGPGTRLTVT.

V gene TRBV5-1 combines with J gene TRBJ2-2, with D perhaps matching TRBD2 (5 bases). The CDR3 has 15 amino acids. Germline values: CDR1 SGHRS, CDR2 YFSETQ. V lost 3 bases, J lost 8 bases, and 17 bases lay in between. CDR3 bases: TGCGCCAGCAGCTCAACAACACCCTCGGGGGGGGAGCTGTTTTTT. The encoded protein is CASSSTTPSGGELFF.

In this sample, this clone turned up a few times. The rearrangement links TRBV11-2 to TRBJ1-1, with D possibly TRBD1 on 5 matching bases. Trimming pared 1 base from V and 10 bases from J, leaving 19 bases between. Looked up from germline, CDR1 is SGHAT and CDR2 is FQNNGV. This CDR3 is 15 amino acids long. The CDR3 loop is CASSLVGAGTLRAFF. CDR3 sequence (DNA): TGTGCCAGCAGCTTAGTCGGGGCAGGGACTCTGCGAGCTTTCTTT.

V and J are TRBV28 and TRBJ2-7, with 7 bases identical to TRBD2. Germline CDR1 MDHEN, CDR2 SYDVKM. V was clipped by 6 bases and J by 3 bases; unmatched bases: 20. The CDR3 is 18 residues long. The CDR3, as DNA: TGTGCCAGCAGCTTGACTAGCACGGGGGGTAAACAACTCTACGAGCAGTACTTC. Translated: CASSLTSTGGKQLYEQYF.

The chain combines TRBV4-1 with TRBJ1-4, with 9 bases lining up with TRBD1. Germline V lookup: CDR1 MGHRA, CDR2 YSYEKL. V shed 4 bases and J 5 bases; nucleotides not matched to a gene: 11. The CDR3 contains 17 residues. The CDR3 is CASSRMGQGMGNEKLFF. Written as DNA, the CDR3 is TGCGCCAGCAGCCGAATGGGACAGGGTATGGGGAATGAAAAACTGTTTTTT.

The gene calls are TRBV28 and TRBJ1-5; 8 nucleotides line up with TRBD1. The ends lost 6 bases at V and 0 bases at J; junction bases unmatched: 4. The CDR3 length is 15 residues. Germline values: CDR1 MDHEN, CDR2 SYDVKM. The CDR3 coding sequence is TGTGCCAGCAGGGACAGGGCTCGTAGCAATCAGCCCCAGCATTTT. Protein product: CASRDRARSNQPQHF.

The rearrangement joins TRBV19 to TRBJ1-2; tentatively, D is TRBD1 (5 bases). CDR1 is LNHDA, CDR2 SQIVND, per germline (reference sequence). This CDR3 has 13 residues. Trimming took off 7 bases at V and 0 bases at J, with 9 bases between the two ends. CDR3 sequence (DNA): TGTGCCAGTATGACGACAGCTAACTATGGCTACACCTTC. The encoded protein is CASMTTANYGYTF.

The chain has TRBV28 and TRBJ2-6, with D possibly being TRBD1 (6 bases). This CDR3 has 17 amino acids. V lost 6 bases to trimming and J lost 1 base, with 16 bases between them. CDR1 and CDR2 from the germline V gene are MDHEN and SYDVKM. The CDR3 sequence: CASSPITGKSGANVLTF. In DNA, the CDR3 is TGTGCCAGCAGCCCTATCACAGGGAAATCTGGGGCCAACGTCCTGACTTTC.